What follows are 28 T cell receptor beta chains derived from one specimen sequenced in a study of cytomegalovirus exposure and HLA in healthy donors. PCR was performed using 60 Vbeta and 13 Jbeta primers. Measured with immunoSEQ multiplex PCR; TCRdb has only the in-frame clones, and not every one. The repertoire holds 89,000 or so clones, with around 75% as singletons. Sequencing was carried out using PBMCs. These receptors were taken from a man aged 18 to 29 in good health and CMV-seropositive.

The chain carries TRBV18 and TRBJ2-2, with a weak D call TRBD1 (5 bases). CDR3 length: 16 residues. The ends were cut back, 5 bases at V and 0 bases at J, with 13 bases in the middle. CDR1 KGHSH and CDR2 LQKENI come from the germline V gene. The CDR3 here is CASSGLGRANTGELFF. CDR3 coding DNA: TGTGCCAGCTCAGGCCTGGGCAGGGCGAACACCGGGGAGCTGTTTTTT.

The chain carries TRBV29-1 and TRBJ2-7, with D perhaps TRBD2 (6 bases). This CDR3 is 13 amino acids long. Germline V gene data show CDR1 as SQVTM and CDR2 as ANQGSEA. V dropped 2 bases and J dropped 5 bases, with 13 bases sitting between them. CDR3 coding DNA: TGCAGCGTTGAAATGGGGGGACGGAACGAGCAGTACTTC. Residues: CSVEMGGRNEQYF.

The chain has TRBV5-4 and TRBJ1-1, with a tentative D call TRBD1 (5 bases). Trimming left V 4 bases short and J 3 bases short, with 13 bases between. Germline CDR1 reads SGHNT; CDR2 reads YYREEE (reference sequence). The CDR3 is made up of 14 amino acids. The CDR3 DNA reads TGTGCCAGCAGCGGTCAGGGAGGTCACACTGAAGCTTTCTTT. Translation: CASSGQGGHTEAFF.

The chain combines TRBV19 with TRBJ2-2; D not resolved. V was trimmed by 3 bases and J by 2 bases, leaving 13 bases between them. The CDR3 has 16 amino acids. Germline V gene data show CDR1 as LNHDA and CDR2 as SQIVND (reference sequence). In nucleotides, the CDR3 is TGTGCCAGTAGTATGTTGCGCATCCTAAACACCGGGGAGCTGTTTTTT. This encodes CASSMLRILNTGELFF. The full variable domain, with the rest looked up from reference TRBV19 and TRBJ2-2, is DGGITQSPKYLFRKEGQNVTLSCEQNLNHDAMYWYRQDPGQGLRLIYYSQIVNDFQKGDIAEGYSVSREKKESFPLTVTSAQKNPTAFYLCASSMLRILNTGELFFGEGSRLTVL.

The chain recombines TRBV28 with TRBJ1-5; maybe TRBD1 (5 bases). Germline V gene lookup returns CDR1 MDHEN and CDR2 SYDVKM. CDR3 length: 16 residues. Trimming shortened V by 3 bases and J by 2 bases, and 14 bases separated the two germline ends. The CDR3 loop reads CASSLPPGGGNQPQHF. As DNA, the CDR3 is TGTGCCAGCAGTTTGCCCCCGGGGGGGGGCAATCAGCCCCAGCATTTT.

V gene TRBV5-5 combines with J gene TRBJ1-2; 9 bases are shared with TRBD1. Germline V lookup: CDR1 SGHKS, CDR2 YYEKEE (reference sequence). Trimming took 4 bases from V and 4 from J; bases not matched to a gene: 20. This CDR3 is built from 19 residues. CDR3 residues: CASSDPGTGWISAPYGYTF. The CDR3 DNA reads TGTGCCAGCAGCGACCCAGGGACAGGGTGGATCTCGGCCCCCTATGGCTACACCTTC. The full variable domain, its missing parts supplied by reference TRBV5-5 and TRBJ1-2, is DAGVTQSPTHLIKTRGQQVTLRCSPISGHKSVSWYQQVLGQGPQFIFQYYEKEERGRGNFPDRFSARQFPNYSSELNVNALLLGDSALYLCASSDPGTGWISAPYGYTFGSGTRLTVV.

The chain has TRBV10-3 and TRBJ1-5; 7 nucleotides align to TRBD1. In germline, CDR1 is ENHRY, CDR2 SYGVKD. The CDR3 totals 17 residues. The V segment lost 3 bases and the J segment 3 bases; nucleotides outside the gene matches: 11. DNA of the CDR3: TGTGCCATCAGTGATAGGTCGGCAGGGGGTTACAATCAGCCCCAGCATTTT. It encodes CAISDRSAGGYNQPQHF.

This chain uses TRBV6-6 with TRBJ2-7, with TRBD1 as a possible D gene (6 bases). With 2 bases removed from V and 7 bases from J, the gap between germline ends came to 15 bases. The CDR3 totals 14 residues. The germline V gene has CDR1 MNHNY and CDR2 SVGAGI (reference sequence). This chain's CDR3 is CASSYVKTGLEQYF. CDR3 DNA: TGTGCCAGCAGTTACGTGAAAACAGGGTTGGAGCAGTACTTC.

The V and J genes are TRBV5-4 and TRBJ1-1, with TRBD1 matching 12 bases. Germline trimming cut 5 bases from V and 6 bases from J; bases unmatched to any gene: 5. The germline V gene encodes CDR1 SGHNT and CDR2 YYREEE (reference sequence). The CDR3 is 14 residues long. The CDR3 protein is CASSSGQGASEAFF. As DNA, the CDR3 is TGTGCCAGCAGTTCGGGACAGGGGGCTTCTGAAGCTTTCTTT.

The V gene is TRBV19, the J gene TRBJ2-3; D is perhaps TRBD1 (6 bases). V lost 5 bases, J lost 1 base, and 13 bases lay in between. Germline CDR1 reads LNHDA; CDR2 reads SQIVND (reference sequence). This CDR3 comprises 15 residues. The CDR3 DNA reads as TGTGCCAGTAGTCTCCAGGGGTATGGCACAGATACGCAGTATTTT. It is translated as CASSLQGYGTDTQYF.

This clone was counted once. The V call is TRBV11-2, the J call TRBJ1-5; maybe TRBD1 (6 bases). Germline V CDR1 and CDR2: SGHAT, FQNNGV. The V end lost 1 base, the J end lost 8 bases, and 12 bases lay between the germline ends. This CDR3 is 14 amino acids long. The CDR3, as DNA: TGTGCCAGCAGCTTAGCGGGGGGGCTGGAGCCCCAGCATTTT. It translates to CASSLAGGLEPQHF.

The V and J genes are TRBV7-9 and TRBJ1-1; D is perhaps TRBD1 (5 bases). The CDR3 runs to 13 residues. The ends were cut back, 5 bases at V and 1 base at J, with 8 bases in the middle. Germline V gene sequence: CDR1 SEHNR, CDR2 FQNEAQ (reference sequence). CDR3: CASSKQANTEAFF. For the CDR3, the DNA is TGTGCCAGCAGCAAACAGGCGAACACTGAAGCTTTCTTT.

The chain carries TRBV30 and TRBJ1-1; 7 bases fit TRBD1. V shed 0 bases, J shed 1 base, and the junction held 5 bases outside the gene matches. This CDR3 comprises 15 residues. Germline CDR1 reads GTSNPN; CDR2 reads SVGIG (reference sequence). The CDR3 spells CAWSVRQGGNTEAFF. The CDR3 region has the DNA TGTGCCTGGAGTGTACGTCAGGGGGGGAACACTGAAGCTTTCTTT.

The chain joins TRBV5-1 to TRBJ1-5; no definite D call. This CDR3 has 13 amino acids. V lost 0 bases and J lost 9, with 10 bases in between. Germline CDR1 and CDR2: SGHRS and YFSETQ. The CDR3, as DNA: TGCGCCAGCAGCTTGGACAGCCTGGGGCCCCAGCATTTT. The encoded protein is CASSLDSLGPQHF.

The genes are TRBV6-5 and TRBJ2-5, with TRBD2 identical over 7 bases. CDR3 length equals 16 residues. Per the germline V gene, CDR1 is MNHEY and CDR2 is SVGAGI. Trimming at V came to 4 bases and at J to 5 bases, leaving 13 bases not matched to a gene. CDR3: CASSLTLAASLETQYF. For the CDR3, the DNA is TGTGCCAGCAGTTTGACTCTAGCGGCGAGCCTCGAGACCCAGTACTTC.

The chain employs TRBV30 and TRBJ1-6; TRBD1 matches at 7 bases. The junction had 11 bases not matched to a gene; V was cut back by 2 bases and J by 10 bases. The CDR3 sequence is 15 residues long. Germline values: CDR1 GTSNPN, CDR2 SVGIG (reference sequence). The CDR3 spells CAWSRIGQANSPLHF. The CDR3 nucleotides read TGTGCCTGGAGTAGGATAGGACAGGCGAACTCACCCCTCCACTTT.

This clone was seen more than once but under ten times. The chain joins TRBV19 to TRBJ1-6, with D possibly TRBD1 on 6 matching bases. The germline V gene encodes CDR1 LNHDA and CDR2 SQIVND (reference sequence). Trimming removed 3 bases from V and 7 bases from J, with 13 bases in between. The CDR3 consists of 15 residues. DNA for the CDR3: TGTGCCAGTAGTATTTCTGGGGGCGCGAATTCACCCCTCCACTTT. Translating it yields CASSISGGANSPLHF.

The genes are TRBV4-1 and TRBJ2-3; no clear D gene. V was pared by 1 base and J by 2 bases, with 13 bases between. Germline V gene sequence: CDR1 MGHRA, CDR2 YSYEKL. The CDR3 spans 16 residues. The CDR3 DNA reads TGCGCCAGCAGCCAAGTAGTGACTTTTCTCACAGATACGCAGTATTTT. Its protein product is CASSQVVTFLTDTQYF.

The chain has TRBV9 and TRBJ2-3, with D maybe TRBD2 (5 bases). This CDR3 is built from 13 residues. Germline V gene data show CDR1 as SGDLS and CDR2 as YYNGEE. Trimming stripped 0 bases from V and 6 bases from J, with 8 bases between. The DNA of the CDR3 is TGTGCCAGCAGCGTAGCTAGCCAGGATACGCAGTATTTT. This sequence encodes CASSVASQDTQYF.

The J gene is TRBJ1-3, the V gene TRBV6-1, with D maybe TRBD1 (6 bases). The CDR3 has 16 residues. Trimming pared 2 bases from V and 1 base from J, leaving 12 bases between. Germline V gene lookup returns CDR1 MNHNS and CDR2 SASEGT. The chain's CDR3 is CASSETGILSGNTIYF. The DNA for the CDR3 is TGTGCCAGCAGTGAAACAGGGATTTTATCTGGAAACACCATATATTTT.

This chain joins TRBV7-9 and TRBJ1-2; TRBD1 matches 9 bases. CDR3 length: 14 residues. Germline loops: CDR1 SEHNR, CDR2 FQNEAQ (reference sequence). V lost 5 bases and J lost 6; bases outside the gene matches: 7. CDR3 loop: CASSQGDRVHGYTF. In DNA, the CDR3 is TGTGCCAGCAGCCAAGGGGACAGGGTACATGGCTACACCTTC. The full variable domain, in which reference TRBV7-9 and TRBJ1-2 provide the parts outside the CDR3, is DTGVSQNPRHKITKRGQNVTFRCDPISEHNRLYWYRQTLGQGPEFLTYFQNEAQLEKSRLLSDRFSAERPKGSFSTLEIQRTEQGDSAMYLCASSQGDRVHGYTFGSGTRLTVV.

The chain combines TRBV5-1 with TRBJ2-7, with D possibly being TRBD1 (6 bases). The CDR3 has 13 residues. Looked up from germline, CDR1 is SGHRS and CDR2 is YFSETQ. V was trimmed by 6 bases and J by 1 base, leaving 11 bases between them. CDR3 coding DNA: TGCGCCAGCAAAGTTCAGGGGTCCTACGAGCAGTACTTC. The encoded protein is CASKVQGSYEQYF.

J is TRBJ1-5 and V is TRBV28; D is uncertain. This CDR3 spans 13 amino acids. V was clipped by 5 bases and J by 0 bases, with 5 bases between them. CDR1 MDHEN and CDR2 SYDVKM come from the germline V gene. This chain's CDR3 is CASSPDSNQPQHF. DNA for the CDR3: TGTGCCAGCAGTCCAGATAGCAATCAGCCCCAGCATTTT. The variable domain in full, completed from reference TRBV28 and TRBJ1-5, reads DVKVTQSSRYLVKRTGEKVFLECVQDMDHENMFWYRQDPGLGLRLIYFSYDVKMKEKGDIPEGYSVSREKKERFSLILESASTNQTSMYLCASSPDSNQPQHFGDGTRLSIL.

The V gene is TRBV11-2, the J gene TRBJ1-2; no definite D call. This CDR3 is built from 12 residues. Trimming stripped 3 bases from V and 4 bases from J, with 6 bases between. CDR1 is SGHAT, CDR2 FQNNGV, per germline. CDR3 region: CASSFGIYGYTF. DNA of the CDR3: TGTGCCAGCAGCTTTGGCATCTATGGCTACACCTTC.

The rearrangement links TRBV10-2 to TRBJ2-2; 8 bases are a match to TRBD2. The J segment lost 3 bases and the V segment lost 6 bases, leaving 6 bases of the junction unmatched. The germline V gene has CDR1 WSHSY and CDR2 SAAADI. This CDR3 comprises 15 residues. In DNA form, the CDR3 reads TGCGCCAGCAGACCAAGCGGGGGAGACACCGGGGAGCTGTTTTTT. Protein sequence: CASRPSGGDTGELFF.

V is TRBV6-6 and J is TRBJ2-1; 10 bases are a match to TRBD2. The germline CDR1 and CDR2 sequences are MNHNY and SVGAGI (reference sequence). The CDR3 has 16 amino acids. The trim removed 7 bases at V and 7 bases at J, leaving 13 bases unmatched. CDR3 protein: CASTDERGGRGNEQFF. The DNA for the CDR3 is TGTGCCAGCACTGACGAGCGGGGGGGCCGGGGGAATGAGCAGTTCTTC.

The chain couples TRBV7-9 to TRBJ1-4; D gene uncertain. Trimming cost V 3 bases and J 11 bases, with 19 bases left between them. The germline gives CDR1 SEHNR, CDR2 FQNEAQ (reference sequence). This CDR3 is 15 amino acids long. CDR3 loop: CASSFDITVPTKLFF. In DNA form, the CDR3 reads TGTGCCAGCAGCTTTGACATAACCGTCCCCACTAAACTGTTTTTT. Drawing the rest from reference TRBV7-9 and TRBJ1-4, the complete variable domain is DTGVSQNPRHKITKRGQNVTFRCDPISEHNRLYWYRQTLGQGPEFLTYFQNEAQLEKSRLLSDRFSAERPKGSFSTLEIQRTEQGDSAMYLCASSFDITVPTKLFFGSGTQLSVL.

This clone was counted once. One junction end disagrees with the germline gene, perhaps due to a read error. V usage is TRBV7-9 and J usage is TRBJ1-1; D possibly corresponds to TRBD1 (6 bases). The CDR3 has 12 amino acids. CDR1 and CDR2 (germline): SEHNR, FQNEAQ (reference sequence). The DNA of the CDR3 is TGTTCCAGCGCCCCTCAGGGGTCTGAAGCTTTCTTT. It encodes CSSAPQGSEAFF.